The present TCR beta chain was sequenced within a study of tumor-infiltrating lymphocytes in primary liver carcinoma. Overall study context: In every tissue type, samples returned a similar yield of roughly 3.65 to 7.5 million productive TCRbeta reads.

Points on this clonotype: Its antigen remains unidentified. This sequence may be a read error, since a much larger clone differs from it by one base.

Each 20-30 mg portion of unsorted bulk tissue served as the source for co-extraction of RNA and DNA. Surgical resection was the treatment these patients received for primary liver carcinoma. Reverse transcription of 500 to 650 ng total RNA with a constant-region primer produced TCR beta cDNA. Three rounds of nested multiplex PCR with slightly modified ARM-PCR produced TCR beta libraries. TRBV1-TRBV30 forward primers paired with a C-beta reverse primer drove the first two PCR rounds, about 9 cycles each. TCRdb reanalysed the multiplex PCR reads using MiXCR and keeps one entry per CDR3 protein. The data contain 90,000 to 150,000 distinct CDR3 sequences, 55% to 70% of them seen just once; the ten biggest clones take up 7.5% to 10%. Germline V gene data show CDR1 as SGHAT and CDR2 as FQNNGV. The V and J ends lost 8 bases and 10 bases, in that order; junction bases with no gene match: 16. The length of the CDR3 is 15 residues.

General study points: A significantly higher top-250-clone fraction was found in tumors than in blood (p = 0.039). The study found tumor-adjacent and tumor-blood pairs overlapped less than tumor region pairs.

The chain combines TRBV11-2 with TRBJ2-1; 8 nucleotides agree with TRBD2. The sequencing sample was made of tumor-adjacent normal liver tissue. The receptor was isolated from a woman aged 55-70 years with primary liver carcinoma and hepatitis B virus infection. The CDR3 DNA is TGTGCCAGCGGCCACCGGAGCGGGAGTTTTGGCGAGCAGTTCTTC. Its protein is CASGHRSGSFGEQFF.